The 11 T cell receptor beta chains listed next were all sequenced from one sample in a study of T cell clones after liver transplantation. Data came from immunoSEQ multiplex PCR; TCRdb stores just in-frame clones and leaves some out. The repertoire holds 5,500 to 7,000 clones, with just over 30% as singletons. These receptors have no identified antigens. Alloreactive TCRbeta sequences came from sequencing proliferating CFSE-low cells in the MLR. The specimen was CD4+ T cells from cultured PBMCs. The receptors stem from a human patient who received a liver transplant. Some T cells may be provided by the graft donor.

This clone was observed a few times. CDR3 nucleotides: TGTGCCAGCAGTGGCGACAGTACCATTCAGTACTTC. Translated: CASSGDSTIQYF. V gene TRBV6-5 combines with J gene TRBJ2-4, with D possibly matching TRBD1 (5 bases). Germline V gives CDR1 MNHEY, CDR2 SVGAGI. Trimming stripped 5 bases from V and 9 bases from J, with 11 bases between. This CDR3 is built from 12 residues.

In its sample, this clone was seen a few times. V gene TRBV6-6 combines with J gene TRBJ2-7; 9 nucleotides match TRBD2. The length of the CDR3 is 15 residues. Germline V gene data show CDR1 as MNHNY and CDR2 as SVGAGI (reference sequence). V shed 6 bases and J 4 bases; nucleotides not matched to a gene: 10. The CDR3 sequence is CASRRTSELNYEQYV. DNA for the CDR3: TGTGCCAGCAGGCGGACTAGCGAGTTAAATTACGAGCAGTACGTC.

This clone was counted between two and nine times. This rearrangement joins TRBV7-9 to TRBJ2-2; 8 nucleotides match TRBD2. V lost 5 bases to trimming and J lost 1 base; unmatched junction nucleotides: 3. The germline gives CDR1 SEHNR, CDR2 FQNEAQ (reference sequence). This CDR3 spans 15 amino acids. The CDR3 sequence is CASSREGRNTGELFF. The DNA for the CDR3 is TGTGCCAGCAGCCGGGAGGGACGGAACACCGGGGAGCTGTTTTTT.

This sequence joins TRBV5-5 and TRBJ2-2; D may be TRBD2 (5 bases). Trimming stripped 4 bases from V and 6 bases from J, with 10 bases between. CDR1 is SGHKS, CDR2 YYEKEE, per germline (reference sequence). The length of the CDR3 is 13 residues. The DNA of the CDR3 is TGTGCCAGCAGCGTAACTAGTGCCGGGGAGCTGTTTTTT. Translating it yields CASSVTSAGELFF.

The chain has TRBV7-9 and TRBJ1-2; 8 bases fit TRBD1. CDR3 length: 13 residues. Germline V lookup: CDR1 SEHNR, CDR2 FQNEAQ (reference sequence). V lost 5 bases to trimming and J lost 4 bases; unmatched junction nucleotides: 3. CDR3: CASSPGTGYGYTF. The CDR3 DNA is TGTGCCAGCAGCCCGGGGACAGGCTATGGCTACACCTTC.

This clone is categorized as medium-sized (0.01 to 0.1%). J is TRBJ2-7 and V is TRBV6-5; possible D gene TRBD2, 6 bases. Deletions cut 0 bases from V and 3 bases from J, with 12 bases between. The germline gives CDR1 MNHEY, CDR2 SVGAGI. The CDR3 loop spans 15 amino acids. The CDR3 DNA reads TGTGCCAGCAGTTACTCTGGCGGGGCTGGCTACGAGCAGTACTTC. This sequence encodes CASSYSGGAGYEQYF.

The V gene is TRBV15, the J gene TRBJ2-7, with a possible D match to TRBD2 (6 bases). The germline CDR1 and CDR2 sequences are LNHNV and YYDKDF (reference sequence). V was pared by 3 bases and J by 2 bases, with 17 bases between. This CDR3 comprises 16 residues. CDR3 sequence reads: CATSRADTGAPYEQYF. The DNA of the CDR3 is TGTGCCACCAGCAGGGCGGATACGGGAGCTCCCTACGAGCAGTACTTC.

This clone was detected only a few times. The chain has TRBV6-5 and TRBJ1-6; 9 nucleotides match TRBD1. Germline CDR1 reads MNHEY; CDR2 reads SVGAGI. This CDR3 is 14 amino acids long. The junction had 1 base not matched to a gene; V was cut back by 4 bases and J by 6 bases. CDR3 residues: CASSSDRGNSPLHF. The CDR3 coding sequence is TGTGCCAGCAGTTCGGACAGGGGTAATTCACCCCTCCACTTT.

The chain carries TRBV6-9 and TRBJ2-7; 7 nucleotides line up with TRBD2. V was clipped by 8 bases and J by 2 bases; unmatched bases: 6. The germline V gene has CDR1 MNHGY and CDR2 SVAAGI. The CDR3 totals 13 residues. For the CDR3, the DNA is TGTGCCAGCGGGAGGGACTTGACCTACGAGCAGTACTTC. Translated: CASGRDLTYEQYF.

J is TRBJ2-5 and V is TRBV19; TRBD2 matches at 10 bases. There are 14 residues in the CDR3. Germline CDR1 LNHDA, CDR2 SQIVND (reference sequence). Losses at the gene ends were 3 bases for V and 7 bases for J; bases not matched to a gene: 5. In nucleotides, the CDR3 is TGTGCCAGTAGTATTCGGGCTAGCGGGAGGACCCAGTACTTC. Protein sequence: CASSIRASGRTQYF.

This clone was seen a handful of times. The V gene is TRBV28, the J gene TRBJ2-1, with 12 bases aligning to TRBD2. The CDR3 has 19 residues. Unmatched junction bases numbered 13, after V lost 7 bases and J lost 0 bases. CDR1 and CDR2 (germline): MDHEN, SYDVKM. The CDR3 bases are TGTGCCAGCACCCCGACTAGCGGGAGTGGCAAGTTCTCCTACAATGAGCAGTTCTTC. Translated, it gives CASTPTSGSGKFSYNEQFF.